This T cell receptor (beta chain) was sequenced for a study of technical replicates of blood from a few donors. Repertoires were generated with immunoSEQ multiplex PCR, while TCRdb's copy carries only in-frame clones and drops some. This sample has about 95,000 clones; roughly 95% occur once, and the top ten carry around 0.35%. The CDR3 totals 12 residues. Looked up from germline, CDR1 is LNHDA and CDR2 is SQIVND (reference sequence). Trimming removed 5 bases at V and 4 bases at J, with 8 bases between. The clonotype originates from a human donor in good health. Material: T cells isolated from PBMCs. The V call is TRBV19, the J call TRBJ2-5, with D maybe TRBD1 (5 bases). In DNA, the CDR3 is TGTGCCAGTAGTCCAGGGTCAGAGACCCAGTACTTC. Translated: CASSPGSETQYF.